The present T cell receptor (beta chain) was sequenced within a study of blood T cells in healthy people across ages. A J-beta primer mix and a sample-barcoded 5' primer were used in a second PCR of roughly 6 to 11 cycles. TCRdb reprocessed the 5' RACE reads via MiXCR and lists one record per CDR3 protein. The data show about 760,000 distinct CDR3 sequences, 25% seen once. CDR3 length equals 14 residues. CDR1 and CDR2 from the germline V gene are MDHEN and SYDVKM. V was trimmed by 4 bases and J by 7 bases, leaving 16 bases between them. Study-level points and caveats: Per-million-T-cell TCR beta diversity fell roughly linearly with age.

Donors ranged from roughly 6 to 90 years old and were healthy Caucasians in Russia. A note on this clonotype: What it binds is unknown.

These data were also reused for a study on T cells of mothers and their children. Per that study: A handful of children, together with their three healthy Caucasian mothers, made up the donors.

The rearrangement joins TRBV28 to TRBJ1-2; D may be TRBD1 (6 bases). Material for sequencing was blood. This TCR was recovered from a boy between 10 and 17 years old in good health. CDR3 sequence reads: CASSSRGGSGGYTF. For the CDR3, the DNA is TGTGCCAGCAGTTCGAGGGGGGGTTCTGGTGGCTACACCTTC.